The next 25 T cell receptor beta chains were all read from a single sample in a study of identifying expanded T cells in peripheral blood. TCRdb's copy holds only in-frame clones and misses some; the assay was immunoSEQ multiplex PCR. Among 70,000 to 100,000 clones, about 90% were seen once, and the ten largest hold approximately 3.9%. The sample consisted of blood. The receptors originated from a person aged 18 to 70 in good health.

V gene TRBV28 combines with J gene TRBJ2-7, with 15 nucleotides matching TRBD2. J lost 4 bases, V lost 8 bases, and 12 bases had no gene match. From germline, CDR1 is MDHEN and CDR2 SYDVKM. The CDR3 is 17 residues long. This chain's CDR3 is CASASGTSGGNWYEQYF. In DNA, the CDR3 is TGTGCCAGCGCCTCCGGGACTAGCGGGGGGAATTGGTACGAGCAGTACTTC.

The chain uses TRBV20-1 and TRBJ2-3, with 7 nucleotides matching TRBD1. Germline V CDR1 and CDR2: DFQATT, SNEGSKA (reference sequence). Germline trimming cut 6 bases from V and 7 bases from J; bases unmatched to any gene: 4. The CDR3 sequence is 11 residues long. CDR3 amino acids: CSAGDSYTQYF. CDR3 bases: TGCAGTGCAGGGGACAGCTATACGCAGTATTTT.

The rearrangement joins TRBV6-6 to TRBJ1-4; TRBD1 agrees at 7 bases. Germline CDR1 MNHNY, CDR2 SVGAGI (reference sequence). Unmatched junction bases numbered 13, after V lost 4 bases and J lost 8 bases. The CDR3 length is 16 residues. The CDR3 is CASSSEPQGGREKLFF. CDR3 nucleotide sequence: TGTGCCAGCAGTTCGGAGCCTCAGGGGGGCAGGGAAAAACTGTTTTTT.

The V gene is TRBV25-1, the J gene TRBJ2-2; D ambiguous. The CDR3 has 15 amino acids. Trimming took 1 base from V and 5 from J, leaving 11 bases between them. Germline V CDR1 and CDR2: MGHDK, SYGVNS. The CDR3 sequence is CASSESNRETGELFF. The CDR3 DNA follows: TGTGCCAGCAGTGAATCGAACAGAGAAACCGGGGAGCTGTTTTTT. The variable domain in full, with the rest retrieved from reference TRBV25-1 and TRBJ2-2, is EADIYQTPRYLVIGTGKKITLECSQTMGHDKMYWYQQDPGMELHLIHYSYGVNSTEKGDLSSESTVSRIRTEHFPLTLESARPSHTSQYLCASSESNRETGELFFGEGSRLTVL.

V and J are TRBV15 and TRBJ1-4; possible D gene TRBD1, 5 bases. This CDR3 has 17 residues. Trimming shortened V by 4 bases and J by 2 bases, and 17 bases separated the two germline ends. Per germline, CDR1 LNHNV and CDR2 YYDKDF (reference sequence). CDR3 sequence (DNA): TGTGCCACCAGCAACCTTAAGGAAGGGGACACTAATGAAAAACTGTTTTTT. It encodes CATSNLKEGDTNEKLFF.

The CDR3 loop is CAISGQGSNYTF. The CDR3 nucleotides read TGTGCCATCAGTGGACAGGGGAGTAACTACACCTTC. The gene calls are TRBV10-3 and TRBJ1-2; 8 bases fit TRBD1. In germline, CDR1 is ENHRY, CDR2 SYGVKD. The CDR3 spans 12 residues. J gave up 10 bases and V 4 bases, and 5 bases lay outside the gene matches.

This clone was found a few times. This chain links TRBV5-1 with TRBJ2-3; TRBD2 is a possible D gene (7 bases). Germline CDR1 SGHRS, CDR2 YFSETQ. CDR3 length: 16 residues. The germline V and J ends were trimmed by 6 bases and 5 bases, with 22 bases remaining between them. The CDR3 DNA reads as TGCGCCAGCACGCGTACCGGGGGGCAAAGAGAAGATACGCAGTATTTT. This translates into CASTRTGGQREDTQYF.

The CDR3: CASRTAVVGYTF. The CDR3 DNA reads as TGTGCCAGCAGGACCGCCGTAGTGGGCTACACCTTC. The chain uses TRBV28 and TRBJ1-2; the D is unclear. The germline V gene has CDR1 MDHEN and CDR2 SYDVKM. The CDR3 is 12 amino acids. The V end was cut by 6 bases, the J end by 8 bases, with 13 bases between.

This chain joins TRBV5-1 and TRBJ2-3; perhaps TRBD2 as D (6 bases). Deletions cut 4 bases from V and 0 bases from J, with 15 bases between. The CDR3 extends over 16 amino acids. Germline CDR1 is SGHRS and CDR2 is YFSETQ. DNA for the CDR3: TGCGCCAGCAGCGGTCCTGCGGGGACCAGCACAGATACGCAGTATTTT. Its protein is CASSGPAGTSTDTQYF.

This chain connects TRBV5-4 to TRBJ2-3; D is undetermined. V was clipped by 4 bases and J by 3 bases, with 9 bases between them. This CDR3 comprises 13 residues. CDR1 and CDR2 from the germline V gene are SGHNT and YYREEE (reference sequence). The CDR3 nucleotides are TGTGCCAGCAGCACCTTAGGGACAGATACGCAGTATTTT. It specifies CASSTLGTDTQYF.

The chain joins TRBV19 to TRBJ2-7; 7 nucleotides align to TRBD1. The CDR3 totals 15 residues. The V gene end was trimmed by 1 base and the J gene end by 6 bases; junction bases not matched to a gene: 9. Germline V lookup: CDR1 LNHDA, CDR2 SQIVND (reference sequence). CDR3: CASSIADRTLVEQYF. The CDR3 region has the DNA TGTGCCAGTAGTATAGCGGACAGGACCCTTGTCGAGCAGTACTTC. Combining the CDR3 with reference TRBV19 and TRBJ2-7 gives the whole variable domain DGGITQSPKYLFRKEGQNVTLSCEQNLNHDAMYWYRQDPGQGLRLIYYSQIVNDFQKGDIAEGYSVSREKKESFPLTVTSAQKNPTAFYLCASSIADRTLVEQYFGPGTRLTVT.

The chain employs TRBV29-1 and TRBJ2-3, with 9 bases fitting TRBD2. The ends lost 5 bases at V and 1 base at J; junction bases unmatched: 4. Germline CDR1 is SQVTM and CDR2 is ANQGSEA. The CDR3 has 14 amino acids. In nucleotides, the CDR3 is TGCAGCGTTCCTCGGACTAGCGGCACAGATACGCAGTATTTT. Translated: CSVPRTSGTDTQYF.

The chain carries TRBV6-4 and TRBJ2-1; D is uncertain. The CDR3 covers 15 residues. The germline V gene encodes CDR1 MRHNA and CDR2 SNTAGT. V was clipped by 0 bases and J by 2 bases, with 8 bases between them. The CDR3 DNA follows: TGTGCCAGCAGTGACTCGTCAGTGACCTACAATGAGCAGTTCTTC. Protein sequence: CASSDSSVTYNEQFF.

This clone was recorded a few times. The chain links TRBV2 to TRBJ1-2, with unresolved D. The CDR3 sequence is 12 residues long. Trimming shortened V by 0 bases and J by 8 bases, and 7 bases separated the two germline ends. Germline lookup yields CDR1 SNHLY and CDR2 FYNNEI. The CDR3 region is CASSEAHLGYTF. DNA for the CDR3: TGTGCCAGCAGTGAAGCGCATCTGGGCTACACCTTC.

The chain carries TRBV30 and TRBJ1-1; 7 bases map to TRBD1. J gave up 1 base and V 4 bases, and 3 bases lay outside the gene matches. The CDR3 is made up of 13 amino acids. Germline V gene lookup returns CDR1 GTSNPN and CDR2 SVGIG (reference sequence). CDR3 residues: CAWTGGRNTEAFF. The CDR3 DNA reads TGTGCCTGGACAGGGGGGAGGAACACTGAAGCTTTCTTT.

The V call is TRBV28, the J call TRBJ2-3; 12 bases match TRBD2. This CDR3 region has 16 residues. V was pared by 6 bases and J by 7 bases, with 11 bases of the junction left unmatched. Germline CDR1 is MDHEN and CDR2 is SYDVKM. CDR3 bases: TGTGCCAGCAGCGCGACTAGCGGGAGCCTAGAGCATACGCAGTATTTT. It specifies CASSATSGSLEHTQYF.

This chain uses TRBV9 with TRBJ2-3, with D uncertain. Germline V gene data show CDR1 as SGDLS and CDR2 as YYNGEE. CDR3 length: 13 residues. Trimming removed 0 bases at V and 2 bases at J, with 4 bases between. This chain's CDR3 is CASSVDHTDTQYF. DNA for the CDR3: TGTGCCAGCAGCGTAGACCACACAGATACGCAGTATTTT.

This chain joins TRBV11-2 and TRBJ2-1; D is unclear. Deletions cut 3 bases from V and 8 bases from J, with 5 bases between. CDR1 is SGHAT and CDR2 is FQNNGV in the germline V gene. The CDR3 is 11 residues long. CDR3: CASSLLYEQFF. Here the CDR3 DNA reads TGTGCCAGCAGCTTGCTGTATGAGCAGTTCTTC.

The DNA for the CDR3 is TGTGCCAGCAGCTTTGGACAGAGCTACGAGCAGTACTTC. Its translation is CASSFGQSYEQYF. V is TRBV7-2 and J is TRBJ2-7; D might be TRBD1 (6 bases). V lost 3 bases and J 3 bases, leaving 9 bases between the germline ends. The germline V gene encodes CDR1 SGHTA and CDR2 FQGNSA. CDR3 length: 13 residues.

The rearrangement joins TRBV30 to TRBJ2-7, with 15 positions matching TRBD2. This CDR3 is built from 15 residues. J gave up 2 bases and V 4 bases, and 3 bases lay outside the gene matches. Germline V gene lookup returns CDR1 GTSNPN and CDR2 SVGIG (reference sequence). The CDR3 DNA reads TGTGCCTGGACGGGACTAGCGGGGGGTGCCTACGAGCAGTACTTC. Its protein is CAWTGLAGGAYEQYF. The whole variable domain, remainder taken from reference TRBV30 and TRBJ2-7, is SQTIHQWPATLVQPVGSPLSLECTVEGTSNPNLYWYRQAAGRGLQLLFYSVGIGQISSEVPQNLSASRPQDRQFILSSKKLLLSDSGFYLCAWTGLAGGAYEQYFGPGTRLTVT.

This clone has only a few counts. The gene calls are TRBV4-3 and TRBJ2-7; TRBD1 aligns across 10 bases. The CDR3 totals 16 residues. J gave up 3 bases and V 1 base, and 6 bases lay outside the gene matches. Germline V gene sequence: CDR1 LGHNA, CDR2 YSLEER. The CDR3 bases are TGCGCCAGCAGCCAAGTGACAGGGGGCAGCTTCTACGAGCAGTACTTC. It codes for CASSQVTGGSFYEQYF.

The V call is TRBV7-6, the J call TRBJ2-7, with D possibly matching TRBD2 (6 bases). Trimming removed 3 bases from V and 5 bases from J, with 8 bases in between. Germline values: CDR1 SGHVS, CDR2 FNYEAQ. The CDR3 loop spans 12 amino acids. The DNA for the CDR3 is TGTGCCAGCAGCTTGCGGGACGACGAGCAGTACTTC. It specifies CASSLRDDEQYF.

The chain joins TRBV30 to TRBJ1-2; D not certain. The germline V gene has CDR1 GTSNPN and CDR2 SVGIG (reference sequence). V was trimmed by 0 bases and J by 6 bases, leaving 14 bases between them. The CDR3 length is 14 residues. CDR3 sequence (DNA): TGTGCCTGGAGTGTACGGAGGGTCGGGGATGGCTACACCTTC. This gives the protein CAWSVRRVGDGYTF.

The J gene is TRBJ2-3, the V gene TRBV7-9; TRBD2 matches 7 bases. Per the germline V gene, CDR1 is SEHNR and CDR2 is FQNEAQ (reference sequence). CDR3 length: 15 residues. J was trimmed by 0 bases and V by 5 bases; bases with no gene match: 5. The CDR3: CASSAPGLSTDTQYF. The CDR3 coding sequence is TGTGCCAGCAGCGCCCCGGGACTAAGCACAGATACGCAGTATTTT. Looking up the rest from reference TRBV7-9 and TRBJ2-3 gives the full variable domain: DTGVSQNPRHKITKRGQNVTFRCDPISEHNRLYWYRQTLGQGPEFLTYFQNEAQLEKSRLLSDRFSAERPKGSFSTLEIQRTEQGDSAMYLCASSAPGLSTDTQYFGPGTRLTVL.

The chain links TRBV11-2 to TRBJ1-4, with D perhaps TRBD1 (6 bases). Trimming stripped 7 bases from V and 8 bases from J, with 29 bases between. The CDR3 sequence is 18 residues long. The V gene's germline CDR1 is SGHAT and CDR2 FQNNGV. The CDR3 DNA reads TGTGCCAGCACCGAACCCACTAGGAATACAGGGATTGTGGAAAAACTGTTTTTT. It specifies CASTEPTRNTGIVEKLFF.